Listed here are 19 T cell receptor beta chains from one sample, sequenced in a study of vaccination and CD4 T cells after COVID-19. Antigen specificity for these receptors is unknown. Treatment given: roughly 10-day PBMC culture with coronavirus spike peptide pools or control peptides (ViraFEST assay). Once obtained from cultured CD4+ T cells, the DNA was sequenced using the Oncomine TCR Beta short-read assay. From the PCR reads, TCRdb called clonotypes with MiXCR, one entry per CDR3 protein. The table includes under 25,000 distinct CDR3 sequences, under 30% detected once. Source material: cultured CD4+ T cells from blood. The receptor source for this set is a human donor with COVID-19.

The chain is built from TRBV20-1 and TRBJ2-1, with D unclear. The CDR3 has 15 residues. CDR1 is DFQATT and CDR2 is SNEGSKA in the germline V gene (reference sequence). V was pared by 5 bases and J by 1 base, with 15 bases between. In nucleotides, the CDR3 is TGCAGTGCTCCTACTGGACGGTTTTCCTACAATGAGCAGTTCTTC. Protein: CSAPTGRFSYNEQFF.

This clonotype was detected a few times. The V and J genes are TRBV19 and TRBJ1-1, with D perhaps TRBD1 (5 bases). V was cut by 2 bases and J by 6 bases, with 13 bases left in between. The CDR3 is made up of 14 amino acids. Germline V gives CDR1 LNHDA, CDR2 SQIVND (reference sequence). The chain's CDR3 is CASSIRGLGAEAFF. The CDR3, as DNA: TGTGCCAGTAGTATACGGGGCCTTGGCGCTGAAGCTTTCTTT.

This clonotype was seen a handful of times. V and J are TRBV7-2 and TRBJ1-5; the D gene is possibly TRBD1 (6 bases). Germline CDR1 reads SGHTA; CDR2 reads FQGNSA. The V end lost 2 bases, the J end lost 7 bases, and 15 bases lay between the germline ends. There are 15 residues in the CDR3. The CDR3 loop reads CASSLKRGVEQPQHF. CDR3 in DNA: TGTGCCAGCAGCTTAAAAAGGGGGGTAGAGCAGCCCCAGCATTTT. The entire variable domain, with the rest obtained from reference TRBV7-2 and TRBJ1-5, is as follows: GAGVSQSPSNKVTEKGKDVELRCDPISGHTALYWYRQSLGQGLEFLIYFQGNSAPDKSGLPSDRFSAERTGGSVSTLTIQRTQQEDSAVYLCASSLKRGVEQPQHFGDGTRLSIL.

In its sample, this clonotype was seen a few times. The rearrangement links TRBV5-8 to TRBJ2-1; D uncertain. The CDR3 runs to 14 residues. V was clipped by 4 bases and J by 3 bases, with 11 bases between them. Germline V gene sequence: CDR1 SGHTS, CDR2 YDEGEE. CDR3 sequence (DNA): TGTGCCAGCAGCCGTATGGCCGACTACAATGAGCAGTTCTTC. As protein: CASSRMADYNEQFF.

The V and J genes are TRBV20-1 and TRBJ2-7; 8 bases are a match to TRBD2. Germline V gene lookup returns CDR1 DFQATT and CDR2 SNEGSKA (reference sequence). The CDR3 is made up of 15 amino acids. V lost 0 bases, J lost 4 bases, and 8 bases stayed unmatched. CDR3 in DNA: TGCAGTGCTAGAGATTCCCTTCGGGGGGGTTACGAGCAGTACTTC. Protein product: CSARDSLRGGYEQYF.

The chain couples TRBV20-1 to TRBJ1-2, with D tentatively TRBD1 (5 bases). V lost 5 bases, J lost 5 bases, and 9 bases lay in between. From germline, CDR1 is DFQATT and CDR2 SNEGSKA (reference sequence). This CDR3 spans 11 amino acids. The CDR3: CSAGHPYGYTF. CDR3 DNA sequence: TGCAGTGCTGGACACCCGTATGGCTACACCTTC.

V gene TRBV5-4 combines with J gene TRBJ2-5; D may match TRBD1 or TRBD2 (5 bases each). Between the trimmed V and J ends, which lost 4 bases and 0 bases, there was a span of 10 bases. Germline V gives CDR1 SGHNT, CDR2 YYREEE (reference sequence). The CDR3 extends over 14 amino acids. This chain's CDR3 is CASSVPGHQETQYF. CDR3 DNA: TGTGCCAGCAGCGTCCCGGGACACCAAGAGACCCAGTACTTC.

The chain employs TRBV6-2 or TRBV6-3 and TRBJ2-5; possible D gene TRBD1, 5 bases. The V end was cut by 2 bases, the J end by 4 bases, with 14 bases between. Germline assignment: CDR1 MNHEY and CDR2 SVGEGT. The CDR3 is 15 residues long. CDR3 sequence (DNA): TGTGCCAGCAGTTACCCCATAGGGGCCGGAGAGACCCAGTACTTC. Translating gives CASSYPIGAGETQYF.

The chain combines TRBV7-6 with TRBJ1-5; tentatively, D is TRBD1 (5 bases). The CDR3 is 13 amino acids. Germline V gene sequence: CDR1 SGHVS, CDR2 FNYEAQ. V dropped 2 bases and J dropped 7 bases, with 9 bases sitting between them. Written as DNA, the CDR3 is TGTGCCAGCAGCTTAAGCACAGGCCAGCCCCAGCATTTT. Its protein is CASSLSTGQPQHF.

The chain links TRBV5-3 to TRBJ2-7; 14 nucleotides match TRBD2. TRBV5-3 is marked as an open reading frame, function uncertain. The CDR3 spans 18 residues. V lost 3 bases to trimming and J lost 2 bases; unmatched junction nucleotides: 10. As DNA, the CDR3 is TGTGCCAGAAGCTGGACTAGCGGGGGGCGATATGATACCTACGAGCAGTACTTC. Translated: CARSWTSGGRYDTYEQYF.

This chain uses TRBV19 with TRBJ1-1, with D unresolved. The germline gives CDR1 LNHDA, CDR2 SQIVND (reference sequence). V was cut by 9 bases and J by 6 bases, with 11 bases left in between. There are 11 residues in the CDR3. This CDR3 reads CASRSIAEAFF. The CDR3 DNA is TGTGCCAGCAGAAGTATCGCTGAAGCTTTCTTT.

The sample holds a few counts of this clonotype. J is TRBJ1-3 and V is TRBV7-9, with D hard to call. CDR1 is SEHNR, CDR2 FQNEAQ, per germline (reference sequence). The V end lost 1 base, the J end lost 4 bases, and 11 bases lay between the germline ends. The CDR3 covers 15 residues. This CDR3 reads CASSLELGTGNTIYF. The CDR3 nucleotides read TGTGCCAGCAGCTTAGAGTTGGGAACCGGAAACACCATATATTTT.

The chain employs TRBV19 and TRBJ2-7; no firm D call. The V and J ends lost 4 bases and 7 bases respectively, with 14 bases between them. This CDR3 comprises 13 residues. Germline-derived CDR1 and CDR2 are LNHDA and SQIVND (reference sequence). This CDR3 reads CASSTRGVGEQYF. CDR3 bases: TGTGCCAGTAGTACCCGTGGGGTTGGAGAGCAGTACTTC. Complete variable domain (other parts from reference TRBV19 and TRBJ2-7): DGGITQSPKYLFRKEGQNVTLSCEQNLNHDAMYWYRQDPGQGLRLIYYSQIVNDFQKGDIAEGYSVSREKKESFPLTVTSAQKNPTAFYLCASSTRGVGEQYFGPGTRLTVT.

This chain links TRBV5-1 with TRBJ2-1; TRBD1 might be the D (6 bases). Trimming stripped 5 bases from V and 10 bases from J, with 22 bases between. The CDR3 has 15 amino acids. CDR1 SGHRS and CDR2 YFSETQ come from the germline V gene. The CDR3 region has the DNA TGCGCCAGCAGACCCACAGGGAAAAGTAGGTCAGAGCAGTTCTTC. The encoded protein is CASRPTGKSRSEQFF. Complete variable domain (other parts from reference TRBV5-1 and TRBJ2-1): KAGVTQTPRYLIKTRGQQVTLSCSPISGHRSVSWYQQTPGQGLQFLFEYFSETQRNKGNFPGRFSGRQFSNSRSEMNVSTLELGDSALYLCASRPTGKSRSEQFFGPGTRLTVL.

This clonotype showed up just a few times. The chain recombines TRBV6-1 with TRBJ1-2; no definite D call. This CDR3 has 10 amino acids. CDR1 MNHNS and CDR2 SASEGT come from the germline V gene. Trimming shortened V by 5 bases and J by 11 bases, and 9 bases separated the two germline ends. The CDR3 is CASSNRDYTF. The CDR3 DNA follows: TGTGCCAGCAGTAATCGGGATTACACCTTC.

This clonotype has a handful of counts. The chain joins TRBV11-3 to TRBJ2-7, with D possibly being TRBD1 (5 bases). V was clipped by 2 bases and J by 1 base, with 12 bases between them. The CDR3 runs to 15 residues. Germline CDR1 is SGHNT and CDR2 is YENEEA. DNA of the CDR3: TGTGCCAGCAGCTTACTGACAGCATTTTCCTACGAGCAGTACTTC. Amino acids: CASSLLTAFSYEQYF.

This clonotype appeared once. The chain employs TRBV20-1 and TRBJ1-1; 8 bases agree with TRBD1. Germline V gene sequence: CDR1 DFQATT, CDR2 SNEGSKA (reference sequence). There are 17 residues in the CDR3. The junction had 12 bases not matched to a gene; V was cut back by 1 base and J by 2 bases. The CDR3 region is CSARGRYRGVGNTEAFF. As DNA, the CDR3 is TGCAGTGCTAGAGGTAGGTACAGGGGGGTTGGCAACACTGAAGCTTTCTTT.

This sequence joins TRBV6-1 and TRBJ2-3; maybe TRBD2 (5 bases). Germline V gene sequence: CDR1 MNHNS, CDR2 SASEGT. Trimming took 3 bases from V and 6 from J, leaving 13 bases between them. The CDR3 loop spans 14 amino acids. This chain's CDR3 is CASSDGLYRDTQYF. The CDR3, as DNA: TGTGCCAGCAGTGACGGACTTTATCGGGATACGCAGTATTTT.

V usage is TRBV5-6 and J usage is TRBJ2-4; D ambiguous. The germline gives CDR1 SGHDT, CDR2 YYEEEE. V lost 4 bases and J 1 base, leaving 12 bases between the germline ends. The CDR3 has 15 residues. The CDR3 DNA follows: TGTGCCAGCAGCGTGAGTGGGTCGGCCAAAAACATTCAGTACTTC. It translates to CASSVSGSAKNIQYF. Combining the CDR3 with reference TRBV5-6 and TRBJ2-4 gives the whole variable domain DAGVTQSPTHLIKTRGQQVTLRCSPKSGHDTVSWYQQALGQGPQFIFQYYEEEERQRGNFPDRFSGHQFPNYSSELNVNALLLGDSALYLCASSVSGSAKNIQYFGAGTRLSVL.